These 28 T cell receptor beta chains came from one sample sequenced in a study of T cells in Graves' hyperthyroidism and ophthalmopathy. Using RNA transcripts as the source, TCR beta CDR3 regions were amplified. TCR CDR3 underwent first-round RT-PCR with the HTBI primer set. TCRdb reprocessed the multiplex PCR reads with MiXCR, giving one entry per CDR3 protein. Counted here are hundreds of thousands of distinct CDR3 sequences, 16% occurring once; the ten biggest clones make up 18%. The material sequenced was blood. These receptors were collected from a woman younger than 35 with Graves' hyperthyroidism.

This clonotype was picked up many times. The chain carries TRBV30 and TRBJ1-4; D might be TRBD1 (5 bases). Germline V gene lookup returns CDR1 GTSNPN and CDR2 SVGIG (reference sequence). V was cut by 3 bases and J by 5 bases, with 16 bases left in between. CDR3 size: 15 residues. The CDR3 reads CAWSAPGRKNEKLFF. CDR3 nucleotides: TGTGCCTGGAGCGCGCCGGGACGGAAAAATGAAAAACTGTTTTTT.

This clonotype was detected only a few times. The chain couples TRBV6-2 or TRBV6-3 to TRBJ2-5; TRBD1 or TRBD2 may be the D gene (5 bases each). From germline, CDR1 is MNHEY and CDR2 SVGEGT. V lost 4 bases, J lost 4 bases, and 16 bases lay in between. The CDR3 is made up of 15 amino acids. Here the CDR3 reads CASSSLGTPTETQYF. CDR3 DNA: TGTGCCAGCAGTTCCTTGGGGACGCCGACAGAGACCCAGTACTTC.

This clonotype has a handful of counts. This chain links TRBV20-1 with TRBJ2-3; D is undetermined. This CDR3 has 12 residues. V lost 4 bases and J lost 0, with 5 bases in between. The V gene's germline CDR1 is DFQATT and CDR2 SNEGSKA (reference sequence). CDR3: CSANDSTDTQYF. CDR3 nucleotide sequence: TGCAGTGCTAACGACAGCACAGATACGCAGTATTTT.

This clonotype has only one observation. This rearrangement joins TRBV27 to TRBJ2-1, with 10 nucleotides matching TRBD2. V lost 2 bases and J lost 7; bases outside the gene matches: 5. The CDR3 has 15 amino acids. In germline, CDR1 is MNHEY, CDR2 SMNVEV (reference sequence). In DNA, the CDR3 is TGTGCCAGCAGTTTAACACTAGCGGGGAGTAATGAGCAGTTCTTC. Encoded protein: CASSLTLAGSNEQFF.

DNA of the CDR3: TGTGCCAGCAGCTTACCTGGTGGCCGGGCTAGCGGGGGGGGCCATCTTAGTTACGAGCAGTACTTC. Translating gives CASSLPGGRASGGGHLSYEQYF. This chain joins TRBV7-2 and TRBJ2-7; TRBD2 aligns across 12 bases. Trimming at V came to 2 bases and at J to 4 bases, leaving 24 bases not matched to a gene. The CDR3 is 22 residues long. Per the germline V gene, CDR1 is SGHTA and CDR2 is FQGNSA.

The genes are TRBV30 and TRBJ2-7; no firm D call. The V gene's germline CDR1 is GTSNPN and CDR2 SVGIG (reference sequence). Deletions cut 0 bases from V and 2 bases from J, with 5 bases between. The CDR3 length is 12 residues. The CDR3 sequence is CAWSVRAYEQYF. The CDR3, as DNA: TGTGCCTGGAGTGTACGTGCCTACGAGCAGTACTTC.

Comment on this clonotype: This may arise from a read error, as a much more abundant clone is one base away. The chain recombines TRBV28 with TRBJ2-7; 9 nucleotides match TRBD2. This CDR3 is 14 amino acids long. Germline V CDR1 and CDR2: MDHEN, SYDVKM. With 5 bases clipped from V and 6 bases from J, the junction kept 8 bases outside the gene matches. The CDR3 sequence is CASSRSGSVSEQYF. The CDR3 bases are TGTGCCAGCAGTCGTAGCGGGAGCGTGTCCGAGCAGTACTTC.

This clonotype was observed a handful of times. V usage is TRBV6-2 or TRBV6-3 and J usage is TRBJ2-7, with 7 bases matching TRBD1. The CDR3 length is 13 residues. CDR1 is MNHEY and CDR2 is SVGEGT in the germline V gene. With 7 bases clipped from V and 3 bases from J, the junction kept 6 bases outside the gene matches. Written as DNA, the CDR3 is TGTGCCAGCACCCCGGGACAGCACTACGAGCAGTACTTC. Translating it yields CASTPGQHYEQYF.

Remarks on this clonotype: This may come from a read error, since a much larger clone is one base off. The genes are TRBV28 and TRBJ2-7; possible D gene TRBD1, 6 bases. Trimming took off 6 bases at V and 6 bases at J, with 18 bases between the two ends. The germline V gene encodes CDR1 MDHEN and CDR2 SYDVKM. The CDR3 runs to 14 residues. CDR3 protein: CASRSRGPVLEQYF. DNA of the CDR3: TGTGCCAGCAGGAGCAGGGGACCGGTACTCGAGCAGTACTTC.

This clonotype came up a few times. The chain carries TRBV19 and TRBJ2-7; D is perhaps TRBD1 (5 bases). This CDR3 has 14 residues. With 3 bases removed from V and 3 bases from J, the gap between germline ends came to 12 bases. Germline V lookup: CDR1 LNHDA, CDR2 SQIVND (reference sequence). The CDR3 protein is CASSMTVTLYEQYF. DNA for the CDR3: TGTGCCAGTAGTATGACAGTTACCCTCTACGAGCAGTACTTC.

The table lists this clonotype with a count of one. The junction does not match germline at one end; this may be a read error. This chain connects TRBV6-1 to TRBJ2-2; D might be TRBD1 or TRBD2, each matching 5 bases. The CDR3 has 10 amino acids. The V gene's germline CDR1 is MNHNS and CDR2 SASEGT. The CDR3 reads CASSEAGPLF. The CDR3 DNA reads as TGTGCCAGCAGTGAAGCGGGACCTCTTTTT.

This clonotype was counted at least ten times. CDR3 protein: CSARIRSGSNEQFF. CDR3 bases: TGCAGTGCGCGGATCCGGTCCGGCAGCAATGAGCAGTTCTTC. This chain uses TRBV20-1 with TRBJ2-1; unclear D gene. This CDR3 region has 14 residues. Per germline, CDR1 DFQATT and CDR2 SNEGSKA (reference sequence). V lost 6 bases and J lost 6, with 18 bases in between.

This clonotype was detected many times. The V gene is TRBV6-1, the J gene TRBJ2-7; 13 nucleotides align to TRBD2. The CDR3 is 15 residues long. V was clipped by 5 bases and J by 2 bases; unmatched bases: 3. CDR1 and CDR2 from the germline V gene are MNHNS and SASEGT. CDR3 DNA: TGTGCCAGCAGTCCGGGACTAGCGGGAACCTACGAGCAGTACTTC. As protein: CASSPGLAGTYEQYF.

The V call is TRBV4-1, the J call TRBJ1-6; D call uncertain. V lost 1 base and J 6 bases, leaving 7 bases between the germline ends. CDR3 length: 14 residues. Germline V gene lookup returns CDR1 MGHRA and CDR2 YSYEKL. The CDR3, as DNA: TGCGCCAGCAGCCAAGTTGTCCTTAATTCACCCCTCCACTTT. As protein: CASSQVVLNSPLHF.

This clonotype was detected only once. A much larger clone sits a single nucleotide away, making a read error possible. V is TRBV20-1 and J is TRBJ1-4; no reliable D call. V dropped 0 bases and J dropped 4 bases, with 6 bases sitting between them. The CDR3 covers 13 residues. Per the germline V gene, CDR1 is DFQATT and CDR2 is SNEGSKA (reference sequence). Written as DNA, the CDR3 is TGCAGTGCTAGAGAAGATTTTAATGAAAAACTGTTTTTT. Residues: CSAREDFNEKLFF.

This clonotype was counted only a few times. V is TRBV20-1 and J is TRBJ2-7; the D gene is possibly TRBD2 (5 bases). The CDR3 is 14 amino acids. Germline lookup yields CDR1 DFQATT and CDR2 SNEGSKA (reference sequence). Deletions cut 5 bases from V and 4 bases from J, with 18 bases between. The CDR3 sequence is CSAPSQEAMYEQYF. CDR3 nucleotide sequence: TGCAGTGCTCCCTCCCAGGAGGCTATGTACGAGCAGTACTTC.

The sample holds a few counts of this clonotype. J is TRBJ1-1 and V is TRBV18; D gene uncertain. Trimming stripped 3 bases from V and 3 bases from J, with 20 bases between. The CDR3 totals 17 residues. Germline V lookup: CDR1 KGHSH, CDR2 LQKENI. The CDR3 region is CASSPRLKTMADTEAFF. CDR3 nucleotide sequence: TGTGCCAGCTCACCGCGCCTAAAGACCATGGCGGACACTGAAGCTTTCTTT.

This clonotype was counted between two and nine times. The chain employs TRBV12-3 or TRBV12-4 and TRBJ2-2; TRBD2 aligns across 7 bases. Losses at the gene ends were 2 bases for V and 1 base for J; bases not matched to a gene: 4. The CDR3 covers 16 residues. This CDR3 reads CASSLMLAENTGELFF. In DNA form, the CDR3 reads TGTGCCAGCAGTTTAATGCTAGCGGAGAACACCGGGGAGCTGTTTTTT.

This clonotype was counted a few times. CDR3 DNA: TGCGCCAGCAGCCAAGATGACAGATCTCATCAGCCCCAGCATTTT. Translated, it gives CASSQDDRSHQPQHF. This chain uses TRBV4-1 with TRBJ1-5, with D tentatively TRBD1 (5 bases). V dropped 0 bases and J dropped 5 bases, with 11 bases sitting between them. Germline-derived CDR1 and CDR2 are MGHRA and YSYEKL. This CDR3 has 15 residues.

In this sample, this clonotype turned up many times. The rearrangement links TRBV7-9 to TRBJ1-2, with a weak D call TRBD1 (6 bases). V was shortened by 2 bases and J by 6 bases, with 13 bases between the two germline ends. This CDR3 is built from 14 residues. Germline V lookup: CDR1 SEHNR, CDR2 FQNEAQ (reference sequence). This CDR3 is CASSLSLGAHGYTF. Written as DNA, the CDR3 is TGTGCCAGCAGCTTATCCCTGGGGGCGCATGGCTACACCTTC.

The table lists this clonotype with many counts. The chain combines TRBV2 with TRBJ2-7, with TRBD1 identical over 7 bases. The V segment lost 0 bases and the J segment 3 bases; nucleotides outside the gene matches: 2. The CDR3 length is 14 residues. CDR1 SNHLY and CDR2 FYNNEI come from the germline V gene. CDR3 region: CASSEATGNYEQYF. Written as DNA, the CDR3 is TGTGCCAGCAGTGAAGCGACAGGGAACTACGAGCAGTACTTC.

This clonotype has ten or more counts. As DNA, the CDR3 is TGTGCCAGCAGCTTATTGGAGACAGAGACCCAGTACTTC. This sequence encodes CASSLLETETQYF. The rearrangement links TRBV13 to TRBJ2-5; D is ambiguous. Trimming left V 2 bases short and J 4 bases short, with 8 bases between. The CDR3 is 13 amino acids. Looked up from germline, CDR1 is PRHDT and CDR2 is FYEKMQ (reference sequence).

V is TRBV27 and J is TRBJ1-2; 8 nucleotides match TRBD1. The germline gives CDR1 MNHEY, CDR2 SMNVEV (reference sequence). V gave up 0 bases and J gave up 6 bases; unmatched junction bases: 9. This CDR3 has 16 residues. CDR3 nucleotide sequence: TGTGCCAGCAGTTTATCGAAGTCAGGGGGCAGACATGGCTACACCTTC. Translating gives CASSLSKSGGRHGYTF.

This clonotype was recorded at least ten times. This sequence joins TRBV2 and TRBJ1-1, with D unclear. The CDR3 totals 13 residues. Per germline, CDR1 SNHLY and CDR2 FYNNEI. Trimming shortened V by 4 bases and J by 4 bases, and 10 bases separated the two germline ends. The CDR3 DNA sequence: TGTGCCAGCAGTGTGGGCCCCAGCACTGAAGCTTTCTTT. Its translation: CASSVGPSTEAFF.

With respect to this clonotype: This may be a read error: a much more frequent sequence differs by one nucleotide. For the CDR3, the DNA is TGTGCCAGCAGCCACCTACTCAGGAAGATGAACACTGAAGCTTTCTTT. It translates to CASSHLLRKMNTEAFF. The chain links TRBV28 to TRBJ1-1; D gene unclear. Germline assignment: CDR1 MDHEN and CDR2 SYDVKM. Deletions cut 6 bases from V and 0 bases from J, with 17 bases between. The CDR3 contains 16 residues.

This clonotype was counted at least ten times. J is TRBJ2-1 and V is TRBV28; the match to TRBD2 covers 7 bases. CDR3 length: 15 amino acids. V gave up 2 bases and J gave up 7 bases; unmatched junction bases: 8. From germline, CDR1 is MDHEN and CDR2 SYDVKM. CDR3 sequence reads: CASSLAGARSNEQFF. The CDR3 DNA sequence: TGTGCCAGCAGTTTAGCGGGAGCTAGATCGAATGAGCAGTTCTTC.

In its sample, this clonotype was seen a few times. The chain combines TRBV19 with TRBJ2-5; D is uncertain. The CDR3 loop spans 15 amino acids. Trimming stripped 10 bases from V and 1 base from J, with 19 bases between. CDR1 LNHDA and CDR2 SQIVND come from the germline V gene (reference sequence). CDR3 nucleotide sequence: TGTGCCACAATACTCAGGATCGCAGGCCAAGAGACCCAGTACTTC. Residues: CATILRIAGQETQYF.

The genes are TRBV28 and TRBJ1-1; D might be TRBD1 (5 bases). Per the germline V gene, CDR1 is MDHEN and CDR2 is SYDVKM. The V gene lost 3 bases and the J gene lost 0 bases, with 14 bases spanning the gap. There are 16 residues in the CDR3. The CDR3 sequence: CASSLVRVPMNTEAFF. DNA of the CDR3: TGTGCCAGCAGTTTGGTCAGGGTCCCCATGAACACTGAAGCTTTCTTT.